The text below deals with one T cell receptor (beta chain). This clone occurred a few times. No antigen is known for it. The record has no base qualities; no much larger clone is one base away. The library was made by the immunoSEQ multiplex PCR assay. A mixture of 60 forward primers for TCR Vbeta segments and 13 reverse primers for TCR Jbeta segments was used in the multiplex PCR. The CDR3 region of rearranged TCR beta genes was amplified from genomic DNA by a multiplex PCR assay. Amplified TCR beta libraries were sequenced as 87-base-pair reads on the Illumina HiSeq System. On the authors' methods: In a later analysis, 80 million or so unique TCR beta chains were counted across the 650 to 700 repertoires, and around 10 million of these chains were shared by at least two donors. A nearest-neighbor algorithm error-corrected the raw reads and collapsed the reads into unique sequences, merging closely related sequences to remove PCR and sequencing errors. To assign V, D and J gene segments, CDR3 sequences were aligned to IMGT reference sequences. Each retained sequence needed at least a six-nucleotide match to both a V gene segment and a J gene segment. A rearrangement was called productive if the CDR3 had no stop codons and remained in frame with V and J, and every other rearrangement was called non-productive. CDR3 was defined by IMGT convention, running from the second conserved V-encoded cysteine to the conserved J-encoded phenylalanine. The earlier analysis of about 610 of the donors excluded any sequence lacking an unambiguous match to a single V gene segment. An earlier analysis of fewer than 750 of the donors classified V segments as functional when productive rearrangements were above 56.7% and as segregating when the standard deviation between donors was above 5%. A statistical classification framework was built for diagnosing cytomegalovirus status from the catalog of TCR beta chain sequences. A later analysis assigned V and J genes by comparing TCR nucleotide sequences with IMGT/GENE-DB human TR gene sequences. The TCRdist pipeline was used in a later analysis to assign CDR3 sequences and most-parsimonious VDJ recombination scenarios. In a later analysis, every TCR beta chain was defined by the combination of its CDR3 amino acid sequence and its V-gene family, and reads without a unique V-gene family were dropped. As a way to deal with suspected cross-contamination and a sequencing artifact, a later analysis dropped 500 to 700 nucleotide sequences that were highly shared and had low generation probability. For each public chain, a later analysis derived a clonal expansion index from normalized ranks of inferred template counts within each repertoire. In a later analysis, generation probabilities were computed using a VDJ recombination model fitted to out-of-frame rearrangements, and the results were checked against IGoR. A later analysis scored TCR-TCR, TCR-HLA and TCR-CMV co-occurrence with hypergeometric tests, applying a repertoire-size bias correction to TCR pairs. False discovery rates were estimated in a later analysis by permuting HLA or CMV assignments 20 times. A later analysis grouped co-occurring TCRs with DBSCAN, adding TCRdist sequence similarity when clustering within HLA-allele-positive subsets. For co-occurrence clustering, repertoires with fewer than 30,000 or more than 120,000 public chains were excluded, along with roughly 5 repertoires with anomalous nucleotide sharing. Sourced from immuneACCESS, this table was stored by TCRdb with only in-frame sequences that have V and J called. A share of the clones is absent; for the studies checked, an unresolved V gene accounts for under half, and the remainder has no known explanation. V and J calls and clone size follow that table, whereas D and trimming were derived from the DNA. For this sample there are 100,000 to 150,000 clones; over 60% appear just once. More than 6.5% of the sample goes to the ten largest clones.

The CDR3, cysteine through phenylalanine, is 13 amino acids long. The sequence is cut down to CDR3 DNA, 39 bases in frame from base 1. Germline trimming: 8 bases from V, 1 base from J; junction bases outside gene matches: 7. Reading the germline V gene (reference sequence) gives CDR1 GTSNPN and CDR2 SVGIG. The cohort consisted of approximately 690 healthy bone marrow donors. Cohort members were all nominally healthy when sampled, although unrecorded immune exposures were likely present. The donor was CMV seropositive and was included in the group of 300 or so seropositive cohort members. Each donor provided a peripheral blood sample, and peripheral blood mononuclear cells were used for TCR beta sequencing. The Qiagen DNeasy Blood Extraction Kit was used to extract genomic DNA from the blood cell samples. The data derive from a study of cytomegalovirus exposure and HLA in healthy donors (TCRdb year 2017). In the study overall: An earlier analysis of several hundred of the donors reported approximately 270 Gb of sequence data and more than 90 million unique TCR beta sequences from about 179 million T cells. Around 300 gigabases of sequencing data and approximately 84 million unique TCR sequences were included in an early release covering about 700 HLA-typed donors. Among the roughly 400 genotyped donors, around 79% belonged to the genetic ancestry cluster associated with self-reported Caucasian donors. The study aimed to test whether cataloging public T cell receptors could reveal signatures of past pathogen exposure. Using immunosequencing, the study profiled T cell repertoires from fewer than 700 subjects and related those repertoires to cytomegalovirus serostatus. Along with the roughly 670-subject first cohort, a separate validation cohort of over a hundred different subjects was used. To predict cytomegalovirus infection status, the study brought together high-throughput TCR immunosequencing, statistical association of individual TCRs with disease status, and machine learning. A later analysis re-examined previously published TCR beta repertoires from 500 to 700 donors and added high-resolution HLA genotyping to investigate patterns of TCR occurrence. Rather than drawing on any new phenotypic data, the later analysis identified candidate immune exposures from TCR beta sequences and the way those sequences occurred across donors. In an earlier analysis of a few hundred of the donors, high-throughput TCR beta sequencing was used to judge whether each TCR beta V gene segment behaved as functional or pseudogenic. Donor age, sex, ethnicity and CMV serostatus were collected together with the repertoire data. Genome-wide SNP genotypes for about 60% of the roughly 670 donors were used in a later genetic analysis, which treated that subset as a discovery cohort. Every repertoire in the discovery cohort had been generated on one and the same sequencing platform. HLA typing covered class I and class II loci at four-digit resolution. Typing coverage varied by locus: roughly 629-640 donors for A, B, C, DRB1 and DQB1; some 520 for DQA1; around 570 for DPA1; 400 to 480 for DPB1. Four to six DR-DQ haplotypes were handled as single units for association and clustering because linkage in the cohort was strong. Among about 360 genotyped donors of the cohort, an average of about 240,000 unique TCR beta nucleotide sequences were sequenced per donor, 15% to 20% of them non-productive. Overall study results and their limits: In a later analysis, TCR association rates were found to vary across HLA loci, with the most associated TCRs seen for DRB1 alleles and the fewest for HLA-C alleles. Because counts were too low, roughly 16 rarely observed V segments, including chromosome 9 orphons, were left out of the earlier analysis of 587 of the donors. In a later genetic analysis, fewer N-insertions in productive TCRs were reported among donors in an Asian-associated ancestry cluster than the roughly 710-donor mean. Because HLA typing was missing for some donors at each locus, association tests included only the typed subset. CMV serostatus was the only immune exposure information available for the cohort. Compared with equally common non-associated chains, HLA-associated TCR beta chains in a later analysis were more clonally expanded and had lower generation probabilities. This cohort had only TCR beta chains sequenced, and the lack of alpha or paired-chain data limited which features could be detected. A further reported finding was that TCR beta sequences accurately predicted the HLA-A and HLA-B alleles for most subjects in the first cohort. In an earlier analysis of 587 of the donors, most TCR beta V segments were observed in productive rearrangements about 87% or about 30% of the time, broadly matching IMGT annotations. Most TCR sequences were observed very rarely across donors, whereas some public TCRs were present in many individuals. A later analysis found that most CMV-associated TCR beta chains appeared HLA-restricted, with HLA associations seemingly driven largely by CMV exposure. A total of about 150 TCR beta chains were listed by the study as associated with cytomegalovirus. Presence/absence analyses assumed roughly uniform sequencing depth across donors, an assumption that may not hold. A cluster of highly shared sequence variants was judged likely to represent a technical artifact of the sequencing pipeline. It was suggested by the authors that the approach could potentially be generalized to other disease states and immunological phenotypes. A later analysis associated 15,000 to 20,000 TCR beta sequences with specific HLA alleles at a false discovery rate of 0.05. Assigning TCR associations to individual alleles was difficult when HLA alleles, especially DR and DQ, strongly co-occurred. A later analysis reported that several top co-occurrence clusters appeared linked to parvovirus B19, influenza, CMV and Epstein-Barr virus. An association between a missense DCLRE1C variant and V-gene and J-gene trimming of TCR beta chains was found in a later genetic analysis and replicated in an independent cohort. Linkage disequilibrium might explain the correlated functional status among segregating V segments, but an unknown experimental factor could not be ruled out. Because the 87-base-pair reads could not distinguish some IMGT-functional V segments, including TRBV6-2 and TRBV6-3, those segments were excluded. A few of the identified cytomegalovirus-associated TCR beta chains were confirmed in vitro to be specific for cytomegalovirus antigens. Cytomegalovirus status was reported to be diagnosed by the classifier with high specificity and sensitivity in both the original and validation cohorts.

The sequence is built from TRBV30 and TRBJ1-1; TRBD1 aligns with 7 central bases. What was sequenced was PBMCs. The TCR originated in a woman in her thirties or forties in good health and CMV-seropositive. The CDR3 region: CAGDSRRNTEAFF. The sequenced DNA is TGTGCCGGGGACAGTAGAAGGAACACTGAAGCTTTCTTT.